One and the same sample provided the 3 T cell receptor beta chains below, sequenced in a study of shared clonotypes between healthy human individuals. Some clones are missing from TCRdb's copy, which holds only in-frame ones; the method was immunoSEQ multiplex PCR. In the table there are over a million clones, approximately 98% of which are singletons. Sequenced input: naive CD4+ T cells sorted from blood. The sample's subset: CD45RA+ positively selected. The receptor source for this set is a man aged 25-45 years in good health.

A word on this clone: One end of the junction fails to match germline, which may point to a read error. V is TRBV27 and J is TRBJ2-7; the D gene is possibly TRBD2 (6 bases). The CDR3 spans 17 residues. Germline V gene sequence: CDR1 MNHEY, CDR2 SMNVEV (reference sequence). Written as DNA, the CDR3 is TGTGCCAGCAGTTTATTCATTGGGCGGGACCTATCCTTCGAGCAGTACTTC. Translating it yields CASSLFIGRDLSFEQYF.

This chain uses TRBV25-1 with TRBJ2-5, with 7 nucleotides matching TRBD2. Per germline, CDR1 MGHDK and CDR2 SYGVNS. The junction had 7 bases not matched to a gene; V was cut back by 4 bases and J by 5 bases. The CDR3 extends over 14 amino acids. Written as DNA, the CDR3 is TGTGCCAGCAGTGCCCCAGCGGGACGGGAGACCCAGTACTTC. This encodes CASSAPAGRETQYF. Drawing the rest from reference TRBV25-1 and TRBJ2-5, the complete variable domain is EADIYQTPRYLVIGTGKKITLECSQTMGHDKMYWYQQDPGMELHLIHYSYGVNSTEKGDLSSESTVSRIRTEHFPLTLESARPSHTSQYLCASSAPAGRETQYFGPGTRLLVL.

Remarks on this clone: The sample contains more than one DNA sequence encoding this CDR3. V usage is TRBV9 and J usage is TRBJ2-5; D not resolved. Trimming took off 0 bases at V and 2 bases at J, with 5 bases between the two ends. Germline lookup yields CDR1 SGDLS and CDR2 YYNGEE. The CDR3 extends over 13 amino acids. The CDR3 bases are TGTGCCAGCAGCGTAGTAGGACAAGAGACCCAGTACTTC. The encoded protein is CASSVVGQETQYF.